These 31 T cell receptor beta chains share one sample of origin, sequenced in a study of shared clonotypes between healthy human individuals (dated by TCRdb to the early 2020s). Library preparation employed the immunoSEQ multiplex PCR assay. TCRdb carries this immuneACCESS record with in-frame sequences only. Its versions omit some clonotypes, under half of them owing to an unresolved V gene in the studies checked, with the rest unexplained. In this sample the table shows under 1,100,000 clones, around 78% of which occur a single time. 0.55% to 0.7% of the sample is taken by the ten largest. Sequencing used memory CD4+ T cells from PBMCs. The cell subset or site label for this specimen denotes: CD45RA-negative fraction. The origin of the receptors is a man aged 18 to 30 in good health. Some clones in this sample may be carry-over from other donors' samples.

This sequence joins TRBV5-1 and TRBJ2-3, with 7 positions matching TRBD1. The CDR3 sequence is 14 residues long. From germline, CDR1 is SGHRS and CDR2 YFSETQ. Losses at the gene ends were 4 bases for V and 6 bases for J; bases not matched to a gene: 8. The CDR3 DNA reads TGCGCCAGCAGCCCAACAACAGGGGATGATACGCAGTATTTT. This codes for CASSPTTGDDTQYF.

The rearrangement uses TRBV5-4 and TRBJ1-4; D call uncertain. Trimming stripped 0 bases from V and 6 bases from J, with 6 bases between. CDR1 SGHNT and CDR2 YYREEE come from the germline V gene (reference sequence). The CDR3 sequence is 13 residues long. The chain's CDR3 is CASSLGLDEKLFF. Written as DNA, the CDR3 is TGTGCCAGCAGCTTGGGGTTGGATGAAAAACTGTTTTTT.

This rearrangement joins TRBV10-3 to TRBJ2-2; the match to TRBD1 covers 11 bases. Losses at the gene ends were 2 bases for V and 7 bases for J; bases not matched to a gene: 6. This CDR3 has 16 residues. Germline V gene data show CDR1 as ENHRY and CDR2 as SYGVKD. CDR3 sequence (DNA): TGTGCCATCAGTGAGCCTGGACAGGGGGCAGGCGGGGAGCTGTTTTTT. Translated, it gives CAISEPGQGAGGELFF.

This clone was found many times. The chain has TRBV4-2 and TRBJ2-3; tentative D call: TRBD2 (6 bases). The CDR3 consists of 15 residues. CDR1 is LGHNA, CDR2 YNFKEQ, per germline. Trimming cost V 8 bases and J 4 bases, with 19 bases left between them. The CDR3 bases are TGTGCCAGCGGGCTGGCTAGCGAAGGTTCAGATACGCAGTATTTT. Protein: CASGLASEGSDTQYF.

The chain carries TRBV7-9 and TRBJ1-2, with D unresolved. The CDR3 has 14 amino acids. Deletions cut 8 bases from V and 5 bases from J, with 18 bases between. Germline V gene lookup returns CDR1 SEHNR and CDR2 FQNEAQ (reference sequence). This chain's CDR3 is CASGEAGRAYGYTF. The CDR3, as DNA: TGTGCCAGCGGCGAGGCAGGACGAGCTTATGGCTACACCTTC.

The rearrangement joins TRBV5-1 to TRBJ2-1; D perhaps matches TRBD2 (6 bases). The germline CDR1 and CDR2 sequences are SGHRS and YFSETQ. Trimming took off 0 bases at V and 5 bases at J, with 12 bases between the two ends. The CDR3 extends over 15 amino acids. CDR3 region: CASSLDGGGHNEQFF. The CDR3 nucleotides read TGCGCCAGCAGCTTGGATGGGGGAGGTCACAATGAGCAGTTCTTC.

V is TRBV7-8 and J is TRBJ2-5, with TRBD2 matching over 7 bases. Trimming at V came to 7 bases and at J to 4 bases, leaving 6 bases not matched to a gene. CDR3 size: 13 residues. Germline CDR1 is SGHVS and CDR2 is FQNEAQ. CDR3 sequence: CASNPSSGETQYF. CDR3 bases: TGTGCCAGCAACCCCTCTAGCGGAGAGACCCAGTACTTC.

In its sample, this clone was seen many times. Other DNA sequences in this sample translate to the same CDR3. This chain joins TRBV2 and TRBJ2-1, with TRBD2 matching 10 bases. There are 15 residues in the CDR3. Germline trimming cut 6 bases from V and 0 bases from J; bases unmatched to any gene: 2. Germline V gene lookup returns CDR1 SNHLY and CDR2 FYNNEI. The CDR3 DNA is TGTGCCAGCAGAAGGACTAGCGGCTCCTACAATGAGCAGTTCTTC. This gives the protein CASRRTSGSYNEQFF. The full variable domain, its missing parts supplied by reference TRBV2 and TRBJ2-1, is EPEVTQTPSHQVTQMGQEVILRCVPISNHLYFYWYRQILGQKVEFLVSFYNNEISEKSEIFDDQFSVERPDGSNFTLKIRSTKLEDSAMYFCASRRTSGSYNEQFFGPGTRLTVL.

The chain links TRBV7-2 to TRBJ1-1; D is undetermined. The CDR3 sequence is 14 residues long. The germline CDR1 and CDR2 sequences are SGHTA and FQGNSA. The V end was cut by 2 bases, the J end by 6 bases, with 13 bases between. This CDR3 is CASSLSGSNAEAFF. The DNA of the CDR3 is TGTGCCAGCAGCTTATCGGGCTCTAACGCTGAAGCTTTCTTT. Using reference TRBV7-2 and TRBJ1-1 for the parts outside the CDR3, the full variable domain is GAGVSQSPSNKVTEKGKDVELRCDPISGHTALYWYRQSLGQGLEFLIYFQGNSAPDKSGLPSDRFSAERTGGSVSTLTIQRTQQEDSAVYLCASSLSGSNAEAFFGQGTRLTVV.

Comments on this clone: The same CDR3 arises from other DNA sequences in this sample as well. The rearrangement links TRBV11-2 to TRBJ2-1; 9 positions match TRBD2. This CDR3 comprises 15 residues. Germline loops: CDR1 SGHAT, CDR2 FQNNGV. Trimming cost V 6 bases and J 0 bases; bases outside gene matches: 3. The CDR3 sequence is CASSLAGPSYNEQFF. DNA of the CDR3: TGTGCCAGCAGTCTAGCGGGGCCCTCCTACAATGAGCAGTTCTTC. Based on the CDR3 plus reference TRBV11-2 and TRBJ2-1, the full variable domain is EAGVAQSPRYKIIEKRQSVAFWCNPISGHATLYWYQQILGQGPKLLIQFQNNGVVDDSQLPKDRFSAERLKGVDSTLKIQPAKLEDSAVYLCASSLAGPSYNEQFFGPGTRLTVL.

The chain employs TRBV28 and TRBJ1-1, with no clear D. CDR1 MDHEN and CDR2 SYDVKM come from the germline V gene. This CDR3 spans 14 amino acids. Trimming pared 4 bases from V and 4 bases from J, leaving 13 bases between. The DNA of the CDR3 is TGTGCCAGCAGTTCTATGGGGAAAACCACTGAAGCTTTCTTT. This translates into CASSSMGKTTEAFF.

This clone has a single count. This sequence joins TRBV4-1 and TRBJ2-3; tentative D call: TRBD2 (6 bases). The CDR3 runs 17 residues. Between the trimmed V and J ends, which lost 5 bases and 1 base, there was a span of 19 bases. Germline loops: CDR1 MGHRA, CDR2 YSYEKL. The CDR3 DNA sequence: TGCGCCAGCAGCTCTGGCGGGGTACGAGGTCGCACAGATACGCAGTATTTT. Amino acid sequence: CASSSGGVRGRTDTQYF.

CDR3 coding DNA: TGTGCCAGCAGCTTGCCCCGAGGGTTTCCCACTGGCTACACCTTC. It codes for CASSLPRGFPTGYTF. V and J are TRBV5-4 and TRBJ1-2; D not resolved. The CDR3 has 15 amino acids. Germline V gene data show CDR1 as SGHNT and CDR2 as YYREEE (reference sequence). V lost 1 base and J 7 bases, leaving 17 bases between the germline ends.

This clone was seen many times. The chain links TRBV7-6 to TRBJ1-1, with TRBD1 as a possible D gene (6 bases). CDR1 and CDR2 (germline): SGHVS, FNYEAQ. The ends were cut back, 4 bases at V and 2 bases at J, with 14 bases in the middle. The CDR3 consists of 15 residues. For the CDR3, the DNA is TGTGCCAGCAGCTCAGGGGCGGCTGCTAACACTGAAGCTTTCTTT. This encodes CASSSGAAANTEAFF.

This clone occurred a few times. The chain uses TRBV5-1 and TRBJ1-2; a possible D gene is TRBD1 (5 bases). CDR1 and CDR2 (germline): SGHRS, YFSETQ. CDR3 size: 13 residues. V dropped 5 bases and J dropped 4 bases, with 12 bases sitting between them. In DNA form, the CDR3 reads TGCGCCAGCAGACCCGACAGCTCCTATGGCTACACCTTC. Translating gives CASRPDSSYGYTF.

This rearrangement joins TRBV5-8 to TRBJ1-5; unclear D gene. Per the germline V gene, CDR1 is SGHTS and CDR2 is YDEGEE. Trimming left V 3 bases short and J 5 bases short, with 15 bases between. The CDR3 extends over 15 amino acids. CDR3 bases: TGTGCCAGCAGCTCCCGCGGGGTTACTTATCAGCCCCAGCATTTT. Its protein product is CASSSRGVTYQPQHF.

This clone was seen a single time. The rearrangement links TRBV6-5 to TRBJ2-7; TRBD1 is a possible D gene (6 bases). V lost 7 bases, J lost 2 bases, and 18 bases lay in between. From germline, CDR1 is MNHEY and CDR2 SVGAGI. The length of the CDR3 is 15 residues. CDR3 loop: CASNPPGHSTYEQYF. The CDR3 DNA follows: TGTGCCAGCAATCCCCCGGGACACTCTACCTACGAGCAGTACTTC.

This rearrangement joins TRBV4-1 to TRBJ1-3; D gene uncertain. In germline, CDR1 is MGHRA, CDR2 YSYEKL. The V end was cut by 1 base, the J end by 5 bases, with 18 bases between. The CDR3 runs to 17 residues. CDR3 loop: CASSQVGALMFRNTIYF. In DNA, the CDR3 is TGCGCCAGCAGCCAAGTCGGAGCGTTAATGTTTAGAAACACCATATATTTT.

This chain uses TRBV5-4 with TRBJ2-1, with 7 bases that match TRBD1. The ends lost 4 bases at V and 0 bases at J; junction bases unmatched: 7. The V gene's germline CDR1 is SGHNT and CDR2 YYREEE (reference sequence). The CDR3 contains 16 residues. Here the CDR3 reads CASSRQGTSSYNEQFF. The CDR3 coding sequence is TGTGCCAGCAGCCGACAGGGTACGAGCTCCTACAATGAGCAGTTCTTC.

The chain links TRBV18 to TRBJ1-4, with 8 bases lining up with TRBD1. Germline CDR1 is KGHSH and CDR2 is LQKENI. With V trimmed by 3 bases and J by 6 bases, 6 bases remained unmatched. This CDR3 spans 15 amino acids. CDR3 DNA: TGTGCCAGCTCACCCCGACAGGGGCTGGATGAAAAACTGTTTTTT. Its protein is CASSPRQGLDEKLFF. The entire variable domain, with the rest obtained from reference TRBV18 and TRBJ1-4, is as follows: NAGVMQNPRHLVRRRGQEARLRCSPMKGHSHVYWYRQLPEEGLKFMVYLQKENIIDESGMPKERFSAEFPKEGPSILRIQQVVRGDSAAYFCASSPRQGLDEKLFFGSGTQLSVL.

The chain carries TRBV5-1 and TRBJ2-1; D perhaps matches TRBD1 (8 bases). The ends were cut back, 4 bases at V and 13 bases at J, with 18 bases in the middle. The CDR3 loop spans 13 amino acids. Germline V gives CDR1 SGHRS, CDR2 YFSETQ. CDR3 sequence: CASSLGEGQAQFF. The CDR3 region has the DNA TGCGCCAGCAGCCTTGGGGAGGGACAGGCCCAGTTCTTC.

The V and J genes are TRBV7-3 and TRBJ2-5, with 10 bases that match TRBD1. Germline V gene sequence: CDR1 SGHTA, CDR2 FQGTGA. The CDR3 consists of 17 residues. Trimming removed 5 bases from V and 5 bases from J; junction bases left unmatched: 14. The chain's CDR3 is CASSPRGGTGVRETQYF. The CDR3 region has the DNA TGTGCCAGCAGCCCCAGGGGAGGGACAGGGGTTCGGGAGACCCAGTACTTC.

The CDR3 DNA is TGTGCCAGCAGCCAAGTTGGCGGGGTACCATACGGAAACACCATATATTTT. It specifies CASSQVGGVPYGNTIYF. The chain joins TRBV14 to TRBJ1-3; D unclear. Trimming removed 1 base from V and 4 bases from J, with 17 bases in between. The CDR3 runs to 17 residues. Germline V gene data show CDR1 as SGHDN and CDR2 as FVKESK.

The sample holds a few counts of this clone. V usage is TRBV6-5 and J usage is TRBJ2-2; unclear D gene. Germline loops: CDR1 MNHEY, CDR2 SVGAGI. V dropped 10 bases and J dropped 3 bases, with 12 bases sitting between them. The CDR3 has 13 amino acids. CDR3 sequence (DNA): TGTGCCACCGGGCCCTGGGACACCGGGGAGCTGTTTTTT. Protein sequence: CATGPWDTGELFF.

The DNA for the CDR3 is TGTGCCAGCAGAGACTACACTAGCGGCAGGGGCAATGAGCAGTTCTTC. It translates to CASRDYTSGRGNEQFF. The chain employs TRBV5-4 and TRBJ2-1, with TRBD2 matching over 8 bases. Trimming at V came to 5 bases and at J to 6 bases, leaving 13 bases not matched to a gene. The CDR3 is made up of 16 amino acids. Germline CDR1 and CDR2: SGHNT and YYREEE (reference sequence). The full variable domain, with the rest looked up from reference TRBV5-4 and TRBJ2-1, is ETGVTQSPTHLIKTRGQQVTLRCSSQSGHNTVSWYQQALGQGPQFIFQYYREEENGRGNFPPRFSGLQFPNYSSELNVNALELDDSALYLCASRDYTSGRGNEQFFGPGTRLTVL.

Regarding this clone: This sequence may be a read error, since a much larger clone differs from it by one base. The chain has TRBV4-1 and TRBJ1-3; D is uncertain. Germline values: CDR1 MGHRA, CDR2 YSYEKL. The CDR3 is 15 amino acids. CDR3 DNA sequence: TGCGCCAGCAGCCTCCAGGAGGTCTCTGGAAACACCGTATATTTT. Translating it yields CASSLQEVSGNTVYF.

The genes are TRBV14 and TRBJ2-1; D gene ambiguous. Per germline, CDR1 SGHDN and CDR2 FVKESK. This CDR3 is built from 16 residues. Trimming left V 5 bases short and J 0 bases short, with 14 bases between. The CDR3 spells CASSKATPSSYNEQFF. CDR3 nucleotides: TGTGCCAGCAGCAAAGCAACTCCTAGCTCCTACAATGAGCAGTTCTTC.

The V and J genes are TRBV27 and TRBJ2-7; 8 bases agree with TRBD2. The CDR3 spans 15 residues. With 4 bases clipped from V and 4 bases from J, the junction kept 9 bases outside the gene matches. Germline loops: CDR1 MNHEY, CDR2 SMNVEV (reference sequence). CDR3 residues: CASSSLGRAEYEQYF. Written as DNA, the CDR3 is TGTGCCAGCAGTTCTCTCGGGAGGGCCGAGTACGAGCAGTACTTC.

V and J are TRBV4-2 and TRBJ2-7; 9 bases align to TRBD1. This CDR3 is built from 15 residues. Germline assignment: CDR1 LGHNA and CDR2 YNFKEQ. The ends lost 0 bases at V and 2 bases at J; junction bases unmatched: 2. In DNA, the CDR3 is TGTGCCAGCAGCCAAGATCGACAGGGGGCCTACGAGCAGTACTTC. Its protein product is CASSQDRQGAYEQYF.

This rearrangement joins TRBV18 to TRBJ2-2; 10 bases are shared with TRBD1. Germline V lookup: CDR1 KGHSH, CDR2 LQKENI. CDR3 size: 15 residues. V lost 2 bases to trimming and J lost 8 bases; unmatched junction nucleotides: 5. The CDR3 protein is CASSPSGQGSGELFF. The CDR3 coding sequence is TGTGCCAGCTCACCATCGGGACAGGGGTCAGGGGAGCTGTTTTTT.

On this clone itself: Other nucleotide sequences in the sample specify the same CDR3. The chain is built from TRBV19 and TRBJ2-7, with TRBD1 matching over 11 bases. Germline V gene sequence: CDR1 LNHDA, CDR2 SQIVND (reference sequence). Unmatched junction bases numbered 2, after V lost 4 bases and J lost 3 bases. This CDR3 contains 14 residues. CDR3 coding DNA: TGTGCCAGTAGTACCGGGACAGGGGGCTACGAGCAGTACTTC. This gives the protein CASSTGTGGYEQYF. Full variable domain (rest looked up from reference TRBV19 and TRBJ2-7): DGGITQSPKYLFRKEGQNVTLSCEQNLNHDAMYWYRQDPGQGLRLIYYSQIVNDFQKGDIAEGYSVSREKKESFPLTVTSAQKNPTAFYLCASSTGTGGYEQYFGPGTRLTVT.